One sample yielded the 29 T cell receptor beta chains listed below, sequenced in a study of cytomegalovirus exposure and HLA in healthy donors. PCR employed 60 Vbeta and 13 Jbeta primers. Only in-frame clones appear in the TCRdb table, and some are missing; sequencing was by immunoSEQ multiplex PCR. The table lists 100,000 or so clones, approximately 64% of them singletons. Specimen: PBMCs. The source of these receptors is a human donor in good health.

Only a few counts were recorded for this clone. This chain connects TRBV6-6 to TRBJ1-1; 10 nucleotides match TRBD1. Trimming at V came to 2 bases and at J to 4 bases, leaving 4 bases not matched to a gene. The germline CDR1 and CDR2 sequences are MNHNY and SVGAGI (reference sequence). The CDR3 is made up of 15 amino acids. The CDR3 DNA sequence: TGTGCCAGCAGTTACAACGACAGGGGGCTCACTGAAGCTTTCTTT. It is translated as CASSYNDRGLTEAFF.

This sequence joins TRBV30 and TRBJ2-7, with TRBD1 matching over 9 bases. The CDR3 is 15 residues long. Germline V gene data show CDR1 as GTSNPN and CDR2 as SVGIG (reference sequence). Germline trimming cut 3 bases from V and 0 bases from J; bases unmatched to any gene: 6. The CDR3, as DNA: TGTGCCTGGAGACCAGGGACAGGGTACTCCTACGAGCAGTACTTC. Its translation is CAWRPGTGYSYEQYF. The full variable domain, in which reference TRBV30 and TRBJ2-7 provide the parts outside the CDR3, is SQTIHQWPATLVQPVGSPLSLECTVEGTSNPNLYWYRQAAGRGLQLLFYSVGIGQISSEVPQNLSASRPQDRQFILSSKKLLLSDSGFYLCAWRPGTGYSYEQYFGPGTRLTVT.

The chain joins TRBV10-1 to TRBJ2-3; 12 bases line up with TRBD2. Trimming took 6 bases from V and 0 from J; bases not matched to a gene: 7. There are 17 residues in the CDR3. Germline CDR1 reads WNHNN; CDR2 reads SYGVQD (reference sequence). The CDR3 region has the DNA TGCGCCAGCAGGCCCGGGACTAGCGGGTGTAGCACAGATACGCAGTATTTT. Its translation: CASRPGTSGCSTDTQYF.

V gene TRBV5-4 combines with J gene TRBJ1-1; D possibly corresponds to TRBD1 (6 bases). Germline assignment: CDR1 SGHNT and CDR2 YYREEE (reference sequence). The V and J ends lost 0 bases and 8 bases respectively, with 20 bases between them. CDR3 length equals 16 residues. The CDR3 loop is CASSLGAGTTGGEAFF. The CDR3 nucleotides read TGTGCCAGCAGCTTGGGGGCAGGGACAACCGGCGGAGAAGCTTTCTTT.

J is TRBJ2-3 and V is TRBV11-3, with no clear D. Trimming cost V 5 bases and J 4 bases, with 10 bases left between them. Germline-derived CDR1 and CDR2 are SGHNT and YENEEA. CDR3 length: 13 residues. CDR3 sequence reads: CASSHDSADTQYF. The DNA for the CDR3 is TGTGCCAGCAGCCATGACTCAGCAGATACGCAGTATTTT.

The chain carries TRBV6-5 and TRBJ2-5; TRBD2 matches at 10 bases. The last part of the DNA fits TRBJ2-7 better; the J call may be wrong. Per germline, CDR1 MNHEY and CDR2 SVGAGI. The CDR3 has 13 amino acids. CDR3: CASSASGRLEQYF. Here the CDR3 DNA reads TGTGCCAGCAGCGCTAGCGGGAGACTCGAGCAGTACTTC.

J is TRBJ2-1 and V is TRBV10-2; weak D call: TRBD1 (7 bases). The CDR3 is 17 residues long. Trimming stripped 3 bases from V and 8 bases from J, with 23 bases between. Per the germline V gene, CDR1 is WSHSY and CDR2 is SAAADI. CDR3 sequence: CASSEGGLTQRGDEQFF. In nucleotides, the CDR3 is TGCGCCAGCAGTGAAGGGGGCCTAACGCAGAGGGGGGATGAGCAGTTCTTC.

This clone showed up just once. The chain links TRBV5-1 to TRBJ2-2, with TRBD2 matching 12 bases. The CDR3 covers 18 residues. CDR1 is SGHRS and CDR2 is YFSETQ in the germline V gene. The V segment lost 3 bases and the J segment 5 bases; nucleotides outside the gene matches: 11. The CDR3 loop reads CASSSRTSGTLGTGELFF. The CDR3 bases are TGCGCCAGCAGCTCTCGGACTAGCGGGACGTTGGGAACCGGGGAGCTGTTTTTT. Looking up the rest from reference TRBV5-1 and TRBJ2-2 gives the full variable domain: KAGVTQTPRYLIKTRGQQVTLSCSPISGHRSVSWYQQTPGQGLQFLFEYFSETQRNKGNFPGRFSGRQFSNSRSEMNVSTLELGDSALYLCASSSRTSGTLGTGELFFGEGSRLTVL.

V and J are TRBV30 and TRBJ2-7; 7 bases are a match to TRBD2. J was trimmed by 3 bases and V by 0 bases; bases with no gene match: 11. The V gene's germline CDR1 is GTSNPN and CDR2 SVGIG (reference sequence). The CDR3 is 16 amino acids. The CDR3 nucleotides are TGTGCCTGGAGTGTACGGGGGACTAATCCTATCTACGAGCAGTACTTC. Protein sequence: CAWSVRGTNPIYEQYF.

The chain recombines TRBV5-1 with TRBJ2-1; 13 nucleotides agree with TRBD2. The CDR3 covers 16 residues. J gave up 6 bases and V 2 bases, and 5 bases lay outside the gene matches. CDR1 is SGHRS and CDR2 is YFSETQ in the germline V gene. The CDR3 DNA reads TGCGCCAGCAGCTTTAGGGGACTAGCGGGACTCAATGAGCAGTTCTTC. Protein: CASSFRGLAGLNEQFF.

The chain employs TRBV5-4 and TRBJ1-3; no definite D call. The CDR3 is 16 residues long. Germline-derived CDR1 and CDR2 are SGHNT and YYREEE (reference sequence). Trimming removed 1 base from V and 4 bases from J, with 15 bases in between. DNA for the CDR3: TGTGCCAGCAGCTTGAGAGGTGGAGGGAGCGGAAACACCATATATTTT. Translation gives CASSLRGGGSGNTIYF.

The rearrangement links TRBV27 to TRBJ2-3; a possible D gene is TRBD2 (8 bases). CDR1 MNHEY and CDR2 SMNVEV come from the germline V gene (reference sequence). CDR3 length: 15 amino acids. V was cut by 5 bases and J by 2 bases, with 14 bases left in between. CDR3 sequence reads: CASSREGQITDTQYF. The CDR3 DNA sequence: TGTGCCAGCAGTCGGGAGGGACAGATCACAGATACGCAGTATTTT.

J is TRBJ2-5 and V is TRBV30, with D tentatively TRBD1 (5 bases). The DNA end is more similar to TRBJ2-7, so the J call may be wrong. CDR1 GTSNPN and CDR2 SVGIG come from the germline V gene (reference sequence). CDR3 length equals 13 residues. The DNA of the CDR3 is TGTGCCTGGAGTGAAGGGGTGGGCTACGAGCAGTACTTC. Translating gives CAWSEGVGYEQYF.

The J gene is TRBJ1-2, the V gene TRBV5-4; 7 nucleotides match TRBD1. The CDR3 sequence is 15 residues long. The germline gives CDR1 SGHNT, CDR2 YYREEE (reference sequence). V gave up 4 bases and J gave up 5 bases; unmatched junction bases: 11. CDR3 bases: TGTGCCAGCAGCCTGCCCGGACAGGCTCGGTATGGCTACACCTTC. This codes for CASSLPGQARYGYTF.

CDR3 protein: CASSTQTARNTIYF. Written as DNA, the CDR3 is TGTGCCAGTAGTACTCAGACAGCCAGAAACACCATATATTTT. The V and J genes are TRBV19 and TRBJ1-3; TRBD1 is a possible D gene (5 bases). The V gene's germline CDR1 is LNHDA and CDR2 SQIVND (reference sequence). The V end lost 4 bases, the J end lost 5 bases, and 12 bases lay between the germline ends. This CDR3 has 14 residues.

This chain joins TRBV7-8 and TRBJ2-7; D remains ambiguous. With 2 bases removed from V and 7 bases from J, the gap between germline ends came to 15 bases. Germline V CDR1 and CDR2: SGHVS, FQNEAQ. The CDR3 contains 14 residues. This chain's CDR3 is CASSLFSTTLEQYF. The CDR3 DNA follows: TGTGCCAGCAGCTTATTCTCCACTACTTTGGAGCAGTACTTC.

CDR3 residues: CASSLAAGTGNTIYF. Written as DNA, the CDR3 is TGCGCCAGCAGCTTGGCCGCTGGCACCGGAAACACCATATATTTT. The V call is TRBV5-1, the J call TRBJ1-3; no clear D gene. Trimming stripped 0 bases from V and 4 bases from J, with 11 bases between. The germline V gene encodes CDR1 SGHRS and CDR2 YFSETQ. The CDR3 sequence is 15 residues long.

The CDR3 DNA reads as TGTGCCAGCAGCTTATCGGGGACTAGCGGCAATGAGCAGTTCTTC. This codes for CASSLSGTSGNEQFF. The V call is TRBV7-3, the J call TRBJ2-1, with 11 bases aligning to TRBD2. The CDR3 extends over 15 amino acids. From germline, CDR1 is SGHTA and CDR2 FQGTGA. V dropped 2 bases and J dropped 6; count of bases not matched to a gene: 3.

This rearrangement joins TRBV28 to TRBJ2-1; TRBD2 aligns across 8 bases. The CDR3 is made up of 16 amino acids. Trimming cost V 1 base and J 8 bases; bases outside gene matches: 10. Per the germline V gene, CDR1 is MDHEN and CDR2 is SYDVKM. CDR3 bases: TGTGCCAGCAGTTTATTCTTCCAGCGGGAGAGATATGAGCAGTTCTTC. Residues: CASSLFFQRERYEQFF.

The rearrangement uses TRBV6-6 and TRBJ2-5; D is possibly TRBD1 (6 bases). This CDR3 comprises 14 residues. CDR1 and CDR2 from the germline V gene are MNHNY and SVGAGI (reference sequence). V was clipped by 6 bases and J by 4 bases, with 15 bases between them. The CDR3 protein is CASRVFRGAETQYF. CDR3 nucleotides: TGTGCCAGCAGGGTCTTCAGGGGAGCAGAGACCCAGTACTTC.

The CDR3 nucleotides are TGCAGCGGACAGGGTTTAGACTCCTACGAGCAGTACTTC. It codes for CSGQGLDSYEQYF. The rearrangement joins TRBV29-1 to TRBJ2-7, with 7 bases aligning to TRBD1. Germline-derived CDR1 and CDR2 are SQVTM and ANQGSEA. The CDR3 covers 13 residues. V lost 7 bases, J lost 0 bases, and 6 bases stayed unmatched.

The chain employs TRBV6-5 and TRBJ2-7, with D perhaps TRBD2 (6 bases). The germline gives CDR1 MNHEY, CDR2 SVGAGI. Deletions cut 5 bases from V and 7 bases from J, with 15 bases between. The CDR3 sequence is 13 residues long. CDR3 region: CASSGPTRVEQYF. In nucleotides, the CDR3 is TGTGCCAGCAGTGGGCCGACTAGGGTGGAGCAGTACTTC.

This chain links TRBV7-9 with TRBJ2-7; D may be TRBD2 (5 bases). V was cut by 2 bases and J by 1 base, with 6 bases left in between. Germline V CDR1 and CDR2: SEHNR, FQNEAQ (reference sequence). The CDR3 is made up of 13 amino acids. The DNA of the CDR3 is TGTGCCAGCAGCTTACGGGGATCCTACGAGCAGTACTTC. This encodes CASSLRGSYEQYF.

The chain joins TRBV4-2 to TRBJ1-4; the match to TRBD1 covers 7 bases. J was trimmed by 10 bases and V by 0 bases; bases with no gene match: 11. Germline V CDR1 and CDR2: LGHNA, YNFKEQ. CDR3 size: 16 residues. CDR3 sequence: CASSQDSRQGIGKLFF. The CDR3 DNA is TGTGCCAGCAGCCAAGATAGTAGACAGGGTATAGGAAAACTGTTTTTT.

The chain employs TRBV6-1 and TRBJ2-1; 9 nucleotides match TRBD2. The CDR3 runs to 15 residues. V lost 8 bases and J lost 6; bases outside the gene matches: 11. The germline V gene has CDR1 MNHNS and CDR2 SASEGT. CDR3 in DNA: TGTGCCAGCGGCGAAGGGGCTAGCGGGATCAATGAGCAGTTCTTC. This sequence encodes CASGEGASGINEQFF.

This chain uses TRBV5-3 with TRBJ2-7; 9 positions match TRBD1. TRBV5-3 is treated as an ORF (open reading frame) with a function not yet certain. V shed 3 bases and J 7 bases; nucleotides not matched to a gene: 8. This CDR3 contains 14 residues. The CDR3 DNA sequence: TGTGCCAGAAGCTCCGGGACAGGGTGGGCAGAGCAGTACTTC. It specifies CARSSGTGWAEQYF.

Worth noting for this clone: The sample carries other DNA sequences with the same CDR3. V gene TRBV30 combines with J gene TRBJ2-7; no clear D. Germline V gives CDR1 GTSNPN, CDR2 SVGIG (reference sequence). Trimming pared 3 bases from V and 2 bases from J, leaving 5 bases between. The CDR3 runs to 11 residues. The DNA of the CDR3 is TGTGCCTGGAGCGACACCTACGAGCAGTACTTC. This gives the protein CAWSDTYEQYF.

The chain links TRBV30 to TRBJ1-1, with D perhaps TRBD1 (5 bases). Germline loops: CDR1 GTSNPN, CDR2 SVGIG (reference sequence). The CDR3 totals 12 residues. The V end was cut by 0 bases, the J end by 3 bases, with 5 bases between. The CDR3 nucleotides are TGTGCCTGGAGTGTACAGGACACTGAAGCTTTCTTT. Protein: CAWSVQDTEAFF.

The gene calls are TRBV9 and TRBJ2-7; D might be TRBD2 (5 bases). The germline V gene has CDR1 SGDLS and CDR2 YYNGEE. The CDR3 has 13 residues. Trimming removed 4 bases from V and 4 bases from J, with 12 bases in between. Here the CDR3 DNA reads TGTGCCAGCAGCACTCGGACTGGATACGAGCAGTACTTC. Translation: CASSTRTGYEQYF.